What follows is one TCR beta chain and its context. The antigen remains unidentified. CDR3 length: 14 amino acids. J lost 3 bases, V lost 3 bases, and 3 bases had no gene match. Germline V lookup: CDR1 DFQATT, CDR2 SNEGSKA (reference sequence). This entry is derived from a study of T cells in Graves' hyperthyroidism and ophthalmopathy. Amplified TCR beta CDR3 regions derived from RNA transcripts. The primer set for the first-round RT-PCR of the TCR CDR3 was HTBI. TCRdb reanalysed the multiplex PCR reads using MiXCR and keeps one entry per CDR3 protein. The repertoire holds about 510,000 distinct CDR3 sequences, with 13% to 15% as singletons. Whole-study findings and limits: By a 13 V-J model, ophthalmopathy was set apart from stable hyperthyroidism. In validation, the model predicted ophthalmopathy. These predictions came a median approximately six months before onset.

The sequenced sample was blood. V is TRBV20-1 and J is TRBJ2-2, with 8 bases that match TRBD1. This TCR came from a middle-aged woman with Graves' hyperthyroidism. The CDR3 spells CSASQGADTGELFF. CDR3 nucleotides: TGCAGTGCTAGCCAGGGGGCGGACACCGGGGAGCTGTTTTTT.